This entry lists 13 T cell receptor beta chains sequenced from one sample in a study of blood T cell repertoires in COVID-19. The method was immunoSEQ multiplex PCR; TCRdb's version includes in-frame clones alone and lacks a portion of them. The data hold about 41,000 clones, with around 88% observed a single time. The specimen sequenced was peripheral blood. These receptors were taken from a woman over 75 with active or convalescent COVID-19.

This rearrangement joins TRBV4-3 to TRBJ1-2; 9 nucleotides match TRBD1. CDR1 is LGHNA and CDR2 is YSLEER in the germline V gene. Germline trimming cut 5 bases from V and 7 bases from J; bases unmatched to any gene: 11. CDR3 size: 15 residues. Written as DNA, the CDR3 is TGCGCCAGCAGCTACGACGTCAGGACAGGGGCTGGCTACACCTTC. Protein: CASSYDVRTGAGYTF.

The genes are TRBV14 and TRBJ2-3; D call uncertain. From germline, CDR1 is SGHDN and CDR2 FVKESK. This CDR3 has 13 residues. V was cut by 3 bases and J by 1 base, with 5 bases left in between. CDR3 sequence (DNA): TGTGCCAGCAGCCACTCCCGCACAGATACGCAGTATTTT. The encoded protein is CASSHSRTDTQYF.

The chain uses TRBV29-1 and TRBJ2-7, with TRBD1 matching 8 bases. The V and J ends lost 3 bases and 2 bases, in that order; junction bases with no gene match: 0. CDR1 and CDR2 from the germline V gene are SQVTM and ANQGSEA. The CDR3 runs 12 residues. CDR3 loop: CSVEGQAYEQYF. In DNA, the CDR3 is TGCAGCGTTGAGGGACAGGCCTACGAGCAGTACTTC.

The chain joins TRBV11-2 to TRBJ1-4; maybe TRBD1 (5 bases). V dropped 1 base and J dropped 14 bases, with 11 bases sitting between them. The CDR3 sequence is 12 residues long. Germline values: CDR1 SGHAT, CDR2 FQNNGV. The CDR3 here is CASSLGQGSLFF. The CDR3, as DNA: TGTGCCAGCAGCTTAGGGCAGGGAAGCCTGTTTTTT.

The rearrangement links TRBV28 to TRBJ1-2; no firm D call. Between the trimmed V and J ends, which lost 3 bases and 4 bases, there was a span of 9 bases. CDR3 length equals 13 residues. Germline CDR1 reads MDHEN; CDR2 reads SYDVKM. As DNA, the CDR3 is TGTGCCAGCAGTTTTAGTGGTTCCTATGGCTACACCTTC. This codes for CASSFSGSYGYTF.

The chain uses TRBV7-9 and TRBJ1-2; D is unclear. The CDR3 is 15 residues long. The V gene lost 0 bases and the J gene lost 2 bases, with 10 bases spanning the gap. CDR1 SEHNR and CDR2 FQNEAQ come from the germline V gene (reference sequence). The CDR3, as DNA: TGTGCCAGCAGCTTAGCAGCGGCGGGAAACTATGGCTACACCTTC. As protein: CASSLAAAGNYGYTF.

The chain recombines TRBV7-8 with TRBJ2-1; TRBD2 matches 13 bases. V dropped 2 bases and J dropped 1; count of bases not matched to a gene: 11. The length of the CDR3 is 20 residues. Germline V gene data show CDR1 as SGHVS and CDR2 as FQNEAQ. CDR3 bases: TGTGCCAGCAGCTTAAGGGGGGCGGGACTAGCGGGAAGATCCTACAATGAGCAGTTCTTC. This gives the protein CASSLRGAGLAGRSYNEQFF.

The chain uses TRBV5-6 and TRBJ2-7; 8 nucleotides match TRBD1. J gave up 5 bases and V 3 bases, and 4 bases lay outside the gene matches. The germline V gene encodes CDR1 SGHDT and CDR2 YYEEEE. There are 13 residues in the CDR3. The CDR3 here is CASSWTGSDEQYF. CDR3 nucleotides: TGTGCCAGCAGCTGGACAGGGTCGGACGAGCAGTACTTC.

The chain uses TRBV5-6 and TRBJ2-7; 7 bases match TRBD1. V was clipped by 5 bases and J by 7 bases; unmatched bases: 9. Germline values: CDR1 SGHDT, CDR2 YYEEEE. The CDR3 has 13 residues. CDR3 amino acids: CASSLDRAQEQYF. The CDR3 coding sequence is TGTGCCAGCAGTCTTGACAGGGCTCAAGAGCAGTACTTC. The variable domain in full, completed from reference TRBV5-6 and TRBJ2-7, reads DAGVTQSPTHLIKTRGQQVTLRCSPKSGHDTVSWYQQALGQGPQFIFQYYEEEERQRGNFPDRFSGHQFPNYSSELNVNALLLGDSALYLCASSLDRAQEQYFGPGTRLTVT.

The chain combines TRBV5-1 with TRBJ2-1; 8 bases are a match to TRBD2. CDR1 SGHRS and CDR2 YFSETQ come from the germline V gene. V was pared by 3 bases and J by 3 bases, with 11 bases of the junction left unmatched. The CDR3 totals 17 residues. The CDR3 region has the DNA TGCGCCAGCAGCTGGGAGGGAGGCGGGAGGATCTACAATGAGCAGTTCTTC. Amino acids: CASSWEGGGRIYNEQFF.

The count of this clone is one. This rearrangement joins TRBV11-2 to TRBJ1-4; TRBD1 might be the D (5 bases). The length of the CDR3 is 15 residues. The germline V and J ends were trimmed by 2 bases and 6 bases, with 13 bases remaining between them. Germline CDR1 and CDR2: SGHAT and FQNNGV. Here the CDR3 reads CASSLQGVRDEKLFF. The CDR3 region has the DNA TGTGCCAGCAGCTTACAGGGTGTTCGGGATGAAAAACTGTTTTTT.

The chain has TRBV19 and TRBJ2-3; 7 bases are a match to TRBD1. The CDR3 has 16 residues. J gave up 2 bases and V 6 bases, and 11 bases lay outside the gene matches. Germline CDR1 is LNHDA and CDR2 is SQIVND (reference sequence). CDR3 sequence: CASSSQGFGDTDTQYF. In DNA form, the CDR3 reads TGTGCCAGTAGCTCACAGGGGTTCGGGGACACAGATACGCAGTATTTT. The variable domain in full, with the rest retrieved from reference TRBV19 and TRBJ2-3, is DGGITQSPKYLFRKEGQNVTLSCEQNLNHDAMYWYRQDPGQGLRLIYYSQIVNDFQKGDIAEGYSVSREKKESFPLTVTSAQKNPTAFYLCASSSQGFGDTDTQYFGPGTRLTVL.

The CDR3 DNA reads as TGTGCCAGCAGCTTGACCCGGGGACAGGACGAGCAGTACTTC. This translates into CASSLTRGQDEQYF. The chain links TRBV5-5 to TRBJ2-7; 8 bases match TRBD1. Per germline, CDR1 SGHKS and CDR2 YYEKEE (reference sequence). The CDR3 covers 14 residues. V trimming: 1 base; J trimming: 5 bases; junction bases outside the gene matches: 5. Full variable domain (remainder filled in from reference TRBV5-5 and TRBJ2-7): DAGVTQSPTHLIKTRGQQVTLRCSPISGHKSVSWYQQVLGQGPQFIFQYYEKEERGRGNFPDRFSARQFPNYSSELNVNALLLGDSALYLCASSLTRGQDEQYFGPGTRLTVT.